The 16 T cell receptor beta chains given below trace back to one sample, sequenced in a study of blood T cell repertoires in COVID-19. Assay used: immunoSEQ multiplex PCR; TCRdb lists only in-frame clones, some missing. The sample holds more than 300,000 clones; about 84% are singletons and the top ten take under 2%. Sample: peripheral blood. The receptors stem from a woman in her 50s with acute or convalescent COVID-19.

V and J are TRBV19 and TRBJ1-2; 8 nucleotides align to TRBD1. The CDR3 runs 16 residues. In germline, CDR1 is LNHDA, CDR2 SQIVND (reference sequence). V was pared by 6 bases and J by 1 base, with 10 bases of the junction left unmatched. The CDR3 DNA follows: TGTGCCAGTAGACTAACCAGGGGGCGATTTAACTATGGCTACACCTTC. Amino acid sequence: CASRLTRGRFNYGYTF. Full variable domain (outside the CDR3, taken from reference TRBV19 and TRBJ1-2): DGGITQSPKYLFRKEGQNVTLSCEQNLNHDAMYWYRQDPGQGLRLIYYSQIVNDFQKGDIAEGYSVSREKKESFPLTVTSAQKNPTAFYLCASRLTRGRFNYGYTFGSGTRLTVV.

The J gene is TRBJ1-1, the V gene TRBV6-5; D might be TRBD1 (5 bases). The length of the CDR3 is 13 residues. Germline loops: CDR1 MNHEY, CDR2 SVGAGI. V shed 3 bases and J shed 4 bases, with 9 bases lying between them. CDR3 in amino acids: CASSYSRATEAFF. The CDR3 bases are TGTGCCAGCAGTTATAGCAGGGCCACTGAAGCTTTCTTT.

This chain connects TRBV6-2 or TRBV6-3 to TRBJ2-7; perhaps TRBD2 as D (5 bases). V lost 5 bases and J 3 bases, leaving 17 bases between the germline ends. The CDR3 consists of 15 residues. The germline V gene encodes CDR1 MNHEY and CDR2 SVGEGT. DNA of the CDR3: TGTGCCAGCAGTCCACTGGGAGTTGGTAACTACGAGCAGTACTTC. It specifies CASSPLGVGNYEQYF.

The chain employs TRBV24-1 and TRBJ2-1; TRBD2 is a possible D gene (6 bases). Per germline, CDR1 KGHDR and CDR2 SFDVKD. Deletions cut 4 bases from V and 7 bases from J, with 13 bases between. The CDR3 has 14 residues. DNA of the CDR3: TGTGCCACCAGTGACCCGGGACTTGGTAATGAGCAGTTCTTC. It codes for CATSDPGLGNEQFF.

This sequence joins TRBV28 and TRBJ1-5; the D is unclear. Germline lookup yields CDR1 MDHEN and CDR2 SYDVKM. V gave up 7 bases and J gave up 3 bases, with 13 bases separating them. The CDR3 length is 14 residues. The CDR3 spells CASNLGVFNQPQHF. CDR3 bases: TGTGCCAGCAACCTAGGCGTATTCAATCAGCCCCAGCATTTT.

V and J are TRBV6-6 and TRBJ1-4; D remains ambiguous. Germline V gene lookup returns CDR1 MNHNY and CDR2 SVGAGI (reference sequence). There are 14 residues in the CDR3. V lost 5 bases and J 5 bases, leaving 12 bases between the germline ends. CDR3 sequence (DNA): TGTGCCAGCAGTCCTCCCGGAGGGAATGAAAAACTGTTTTTT. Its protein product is CASSPPGGNEKLFF.

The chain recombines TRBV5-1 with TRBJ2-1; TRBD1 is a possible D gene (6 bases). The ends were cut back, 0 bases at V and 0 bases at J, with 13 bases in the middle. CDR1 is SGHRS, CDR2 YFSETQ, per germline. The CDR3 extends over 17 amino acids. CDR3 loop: CASSLAPAGASYNEQFF. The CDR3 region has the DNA TGCGCCAGCAGCTTGGCCCCGGCAGGGGCCTCCTACAATGAGCAGTTCTTC. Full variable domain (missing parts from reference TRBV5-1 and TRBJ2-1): KAGVTQTPRYLIKTRGQQVTLSCSPISGHRSVSWYQQTPGQGLQFLFEYFSETQRNKGNFPGRFSGRQFSNSRSEMNVSTLELGDSALYLCASSLAPAGASYNEQFFGPGTRLTVL.

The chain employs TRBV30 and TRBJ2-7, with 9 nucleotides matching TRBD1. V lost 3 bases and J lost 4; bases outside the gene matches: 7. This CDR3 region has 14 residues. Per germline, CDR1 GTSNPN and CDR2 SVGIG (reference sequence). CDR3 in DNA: TGTGCCTGGAGGACTACAGGGGGCAGGTACGAGCAGTACTTC. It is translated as CAWRTTGGRYEQYF. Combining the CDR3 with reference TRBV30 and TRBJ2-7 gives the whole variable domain SQTIHQWPATLVQPVGSPLSLECTVEGTSNPNLYWYRQAAGRGLQLLFYSVGIGQISSEVPQNLSASRPQDRQFILSSKKLLLSDSGFYLCAWRTTGGRYEQYFGPGTRLTVT.

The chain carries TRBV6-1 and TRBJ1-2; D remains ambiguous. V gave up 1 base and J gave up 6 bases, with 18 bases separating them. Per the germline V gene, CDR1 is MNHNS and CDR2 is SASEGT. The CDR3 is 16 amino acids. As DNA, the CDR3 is TGTGCCAGCAGTGAAGGGACTCTGGGTAACTGGGATGGCTACACCTTC. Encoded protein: CASSEGTLGNWDGYTF.

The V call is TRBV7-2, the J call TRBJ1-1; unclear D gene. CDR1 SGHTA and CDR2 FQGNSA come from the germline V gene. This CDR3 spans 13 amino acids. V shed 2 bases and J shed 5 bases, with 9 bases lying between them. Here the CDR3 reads CASSLMGRTEAFF. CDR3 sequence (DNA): TGTGCCAGCAGCTTAATGGGGAGGACTGAAGCTTTCTTT.

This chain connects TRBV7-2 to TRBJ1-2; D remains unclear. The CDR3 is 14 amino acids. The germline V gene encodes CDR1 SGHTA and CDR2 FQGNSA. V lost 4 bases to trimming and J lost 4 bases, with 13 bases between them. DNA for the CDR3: TGTGCCAGCAGCTCCCCGGGAGGGTTCTATGGCTACACCTTC. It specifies CASSSPGGFYGYTF.

The CDR3 sequence is CAIGQTGTSYEQYF. In DNA form, the CDR3 reads TGTGCCATCGGTCAGACAGGGACCTCCTACGAGCAGTACTTC. V usage is TRBV10-3 and J usage is TRBJ2-7; 7 nucleotides line up with TRBD1. The V and J ends lost 8 bases and 0 bases, in that order; junction bases with no gene match: 7. Germline V gene lookup returns CDR1 ENHRY and CDR2 SYGVKD. The CDR3 is 14 amino acids.

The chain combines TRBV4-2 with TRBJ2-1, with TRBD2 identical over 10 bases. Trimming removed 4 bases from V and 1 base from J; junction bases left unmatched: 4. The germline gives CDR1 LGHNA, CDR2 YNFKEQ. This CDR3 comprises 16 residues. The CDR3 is CASSLIAGGSYNEQFF. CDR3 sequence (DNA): TGTGCCAGCAGCCTCATAGCGGGAGGTTCCTACAATGAGCAGTTCTTC.

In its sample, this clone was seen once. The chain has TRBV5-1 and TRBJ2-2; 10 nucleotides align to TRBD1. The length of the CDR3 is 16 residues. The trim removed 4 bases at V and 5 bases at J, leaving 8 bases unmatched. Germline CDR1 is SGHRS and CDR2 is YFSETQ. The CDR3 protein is CASSTGQGVSTGELFF. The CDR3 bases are TGCGCCAGCAGCACCGGACAGGGGGTATCAACCGGGGAGCTGTTTTTT.

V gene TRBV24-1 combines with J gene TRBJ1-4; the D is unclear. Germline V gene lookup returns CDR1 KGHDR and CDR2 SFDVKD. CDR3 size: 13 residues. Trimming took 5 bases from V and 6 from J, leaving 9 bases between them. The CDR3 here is CATSGGLDEKLFF. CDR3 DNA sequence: TGTGCCACCAGTGGTGGACTGGATGAAAAACTGTTTTTT.

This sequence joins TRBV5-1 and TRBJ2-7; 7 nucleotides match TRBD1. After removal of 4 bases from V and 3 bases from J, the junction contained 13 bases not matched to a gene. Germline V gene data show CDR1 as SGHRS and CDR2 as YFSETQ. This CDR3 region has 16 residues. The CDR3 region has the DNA TGCGCCAGCAGCGGAAGTTCCGGGACAGCTAACTACGAGCAGTACTTC. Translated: CASSGSSGTANYEQYF.